The 25 T cell receptor beta chains presented below share a single source sample, sequenced in a study of blood T cell repertoires in COVID-19. Only in-frame clones appear in the TCRdb table, and some are missing; sequencing was by immunoSEQ multiplex PCR. Among approximately 250,000 clones listed, approximately 89% were seen once. Sequencing used PBMCs or T cells enriched from blood (not recorded which). These TCRs come from a woman aged 40 to 50 with acute COVID-19.

The chain uses TRBV11-2 and TRBJ2-1, with D possibly being TRBD2 (6 bases). Trimming pared 3 bases from V and 4 bases from J, leaving 10 bases between. Per germline, CDR1 SGHAT and CDR2 FQNNGV. There are 14 residues in the CDR3. The CDR3 here is CASSLEGRYNEQFF. CDR3 nucleotides: TGTGCCAGCAGCTTGGAGGGGAGATACAATGAGCAGTTCTTC.

The chain is built from TRBV19 and TRBJ2-7, with D hard to call. The CDR3 length is 16 residues. Germline CDR1 reads LNHDA; CDR2 reads SQIVND (reference sequence). Trimming cost V 5 bases and J 5 bases, with 22 bases left between them. The CDR3 coding sequence is TGTGCCAGTAGTGCTCTCGAGGCCGTCCCCTATCACGAGCAGTACTTC. Its protein is CASSALEAVPYHEQYF.

This clone was seen more than once but under ten times. The chain recombines TRBV5-1 with TRBJ2-2; a possible D gene is TRBD1 (6 bases). This CDR3 region has 17 residues. Germline V gene lookup returns CDR1 SGHRS and CDR2 YFSETQ. Deletions cut 7 bases from V and 1 base from J, with 20 bases between. In DNA form, the CDR3 reads TGCGCCAGCCGGAGTAACTACAGGGTCCAGAACACCGGGGAGCTGTTTTTT. Protein sequence: CASRSNYRVQNTGELFF.

The J gene is TRBJ1-6, the V gene TRBV5-1; TRBD1 aligns across 10 bases. V lost 2 bases and J lost 7; bases outside the gene matches: 9. The CDR3 loop spans 17 amino acids. Germline CDR1 and CDR2: SGHRS and YFSETQ. The CDR3 region is CASSFFFAGQGNSPLHF. CDR3 DNA: TGCGCCAGCAGCTTTTTTTTTGCGGGACAGGGGAATTCACCCCTCCACTTT.

This clone was seen repeatedly, ten times or more. The chain combines TRBV7-9 with TRBJ2-3; 11 positions match TRBD2. Germline V CDR1 and CDR2: SEHNR, FQNEAQ (reference sequence). V gave up 4 bases and J gave up 5 bases; unmatched junction bases: 2. CDR3 length: 14 residues. The CDR3 DNA reads TGTGCCAGCAGCTCCGGACTAGCGGGAGATACGCAGTATTTT. Amino acids: CASSSGLAGDTQYF.

This chain links TRBV5-5 with TRBJ1-1, with 9 bases identical to TRBD1. The trim removed 0 bases at V and 4 bases at J, leaving 4 bases unmatched. This CDR3 comprises 15 residues. Germline lookup yields CDR1 SGHKS and CDR2 YYEKEE (reference sequence). The CDR3 bases are TGTGCCAGCAGCTTGGACAGGGGGCGCATCACTGAAGCTTTCTTT. This sequence encodes CASSLDRGRITEAFF.

The rearrangement joins TRBV10-2 to TRBJ1-2; the D is unclear. The CDR3 totals 17 residues. With 7 bases removed from V and 2 bases from J, the gap between germline ends came to 23 bases. CDR1 is WSHSY, CDR2 SAAADI, per germline. The CDR3 DNA sequence: TGCGCCAGCATGGGATTACGCCGGGAGGGCCCAAACTATGGCTACACCTTC. Protein: CASMGLRREGPNYGYTF.

The V and J genes are TRBV24-1 and TRBJ1-5; 7 bases agree with TRBD1. V lost 4 bases and J lost 3; bases outside the gene matches: 8. The CDR3 is 16 residues long. Germline V gene sequence: CDR1 KGHDR, CDR2 SFDVKD. As DNA, the CDR3 is TGTGCCACCAGTGACCCCGGACAGGCAGTCAATCAGCCCCAGCATTTT. Amino acids: CATSDPGQAVNQPQHF.

The CDR3 nucleotides read TGTGCCAGTAGTTCAGAGGGGAGGAGCTCTGGAAACACCATATATTTT. This encodes CASSSEGRSSGNTIYF. The gene calls are TRBV19 and TRBJ1-3, with TRBD1 as a possible D gene (5 bases). The CDR3 loop spans 16 amino acids. V was pared by 5 bases and J by 0 bases, with 14 bases between. Per germline, CDR1 LNHDA and CDR2 SQIVND (reference sequence).

This chain links TRBV7-2 with TRBJ1-4; 9 bases fit TRBD1. The CDR3 consists of 16 residues. The junction had 7 bases not matched to a gene; V was cut back by 2 bases and J by 6 bases. Germline lookup yields CDR1 SGHTA and CDR2 FQGNSA. The CDR3 loop reads CASSLRPGQGYEKLFF. As DNA, the CDR3 is TGTGCCAGCAGCTTACGGCCGGGACAGGGCTATGAAAAACTGTTTTTT.

This clone was seen a few times. The chain uses TRBV6-5 and TRBJ1-1; TRBD1 matches at 7 bases. The length of the CDR3 is 15 residues. V was clipped by 4 bases and J by 1 base; unmatched bases: 6. The germline CDR1 and CDR2 sequences are MNHEY and SVGAGI. DNA for the CDR3: TGTGCCAGCAGTTTTAGCAGGGGGACGAACACTGAAGCTTTCTTT. It encodes CASSFSRGTNTEAFF.

The V call is TRBV18, the J call TRBJ1-1; D gene unclear. Trimming removed 1 base at V and 5 bases at J, with 14 bases between. The CDR3 sequence is 15 residues long. CDR1 is KGHSH, CDR2 LQKENI, per germline. Written as DNA, the CDR3 is TGTGCCAGCTCACCACAGAGGACTTTTGGAACTGAAGCTTTCTTT. As protein: CASSPQRTFGTEAFF.

The chain joins TRBV19 to TRBJ1-6, with 8 positions matching TRBD1. Trimming took 5 bases from V and 8 from J; bases not matched to a gene: 5. The CDR3 has 14 residues. CDR1 is LNHDA, CDR2 SQIVND, per germline (reference sequence). The CDR3 DNA reads TGTGCCAGTAGTGACCGGGACAGGTATTCACCCCTCCACTTT. It yields the protein CASSDRDRYSPLHF.

The CDR3 loop reads CASSFTDPRSEKLFF. The CDR3 nucleotides read TGCGCCAGCAGCTTCACAGATCCCAGGTCTGAAAAACTGTTTTTT. This chain uses TRBV5-1 with TRBJ1-4; D ambiguous. CDR3 length: 15 amino acids. V dropped 2 bases and J dropped 7 bases, with 15 bases sitting between them. Germline CDR1 is SGHRS and CDR2 is YFSETQ.

This clone has just a few counts. The gene calls are TRBV6-5 and TRBJ1-3, with D uncertain. Germline CDR1 reads MNHEY; CDR2 reads SVGAGI. V was pared by 8 bases and J by 0 bases, with 14 bases between. This CDR3 is built from 15 residues. CDR3 nucleotide sequence: TGTGCCAGCTCGGTTGCCCCTTTCTCTGGAAACACCATATATTTT. This codes for CASSVAPFSGNTIYF.

Notes on this clone: Germline is not matched at one junction end, which may reflect a read error. The gene calls are TRBV18 and TRBJ1-1, with 7 bases fitting TRBD1. CDR3 length equals 14 residues. Germline-derived CDR1 and CDR2 are KGHSH and LQKENI. CDR3 in DNA: TGTGCCAGCTCGCCACAGACAGGGAGCACTGAAGCTTTCTTT. Amino acids: CASSPQTGSTEAFF.

The genes are TRBV3-1 (or the pseudogene TRBV3-2) and TRBJ2-5, with TRBD2 matching 9 bases. Germline values: CDR1 LGHDT, CDR2 YNNKEL (reference sequence). The length of the CDR3 is 15 residues. V trimming: 3 bases; J trimming: 4 bases; junction bases outside the gene matches: 6. CDR3 amino acids: CASSHTGLAGETQYF. The CDR3 DNA reads TGTGCCAGCAGCCATACGGGACTAGCAGGAGAGACCCAGTACTTC.

This CDR3 reads CASSLARGSDTQYF. CDR3 nucleotide sequence: TGCGCCAGCAGCTTAGCCAGGGGTTCAGATACGCAGTATTTT. The rearrangement joins TRBV5-1 to TRBJ2-3, with D possibly matching TRBD1 (6 bases). The CDR3 length is 14 residues. Trimming removed 2 bases at V and 4 bases at J, with 11 bases between. From germline, CDR1 is SGHRS and CDR2 YFSETQ.

The rearrangement links TRBV5-8 to TRBJ2-7; 14 positions agree with TRBD2. V shed 4 bases, J shed 3 bases, and the junction held 3 bases outside the gene matches. The CDR3 spans 15 residues. CDR1 is SGHTS, CDR2 YDEGEE, per germline. The CDR3 spells CASSAGLAGGYEQYF. CDR3 sequence (DNA): TGTGCCAGCAGCGCCGGACTAGCGGGAGGCTACGAGCAGTACTTC.

The rearrangement joins TRBV7-2 to TRBJ2-7; TRBD2 aligns across 9 bases. This CDR3 region has 16 residues. Germline assignment: CDR1 SGHTA and CDR2 FQGNSA. V shed 5 bases and J 1 base; nucleotides not matched to a gene: 9. CDR3 nucleotides: TGTGCCAGCAGCATGGCCAGCGGGAGGTGGTCCTACGAGCAGTACTTC. Protein product: CASSMASGRWSYEQYF.

V and J are TRBV6-5 and TRBJ1-4; 8 bases fit TRBD1. The CDR3 has 14 amino acids. Germline CDR1 MNHEY, CDR2 SVGAGI. The V gene end was trimmed by 5 bases and the J gene end by 10 bases; junction bases not matched to a gene: 9. The CDR3 coding sequence is TGTGCCAGCAGTCCCCCAGGGGGCCGAGGAAAACTGTTTTTT. It specifies CASSPPGGRGKLFF.

The chain couples TRBV28 to TRBJ1-1; possible D gene TRBD1, 5 bases. Deletions cut 6 bases from V and 2 bases from J, with 19 bases between. The CDR3 loop spans 16 amino acids. The V gene's germline CDR1 is MDHEN and CDR2 SYDVKM. The CDR3 bases are TGTGCCAGCAGCATACCGTCTCCAGGGCATAACACTGAAGCTTTCTTT. This codes for CASSIPSPGHNTEAFF.

V usage is TRBV4-1 and J usage is TRBJ1-1, with TRBD1 identical over 9 bases. Losses at the gene ends were 4 bases for V and 3 bases for J; bases not matched to a gene: 6. Germline lookup yields CDR1 MGHRA and CDR2 YSYEKL. There are 15 residues in the CDR3. Here the CDR3 reads CASSPGQGPDTEAFF. CDR3 bases: TGCGCCAGCAGCCCCGGACAGGGGCCGGACACTGAAGCTTTCTTT.

The CDR3 DNA reads as TGTGCCAGCAGCTTGGTTGTGGGGACAGCAAACACTGAAGCTTTCTTT. This encodes CASSLVVGTANTEAFF. This chain uses TRBV5-6 with TRBJ1-1; the match to TRBD1 covers 7 bases. The CDR3 covers 16 residues. Unmatched junction bases numbered 7, after V lost 0 bases and J lost 2 bases. The germline gives CDR1 SGHDT, CDR2 YYEEEE.

This chain joins TRBV19 and TRBJ1-4; 10 nucleotides line up with TRBD1. The CDR3 loop spans 13 amino acids. J gave up 11 bases and V 6 bases, and 6 bases lay outside the gene matches. Germline V gene sequence: CDR1 LNHDA, CDR2 SQIVND (reference sequence). The CDR3 DNA sequence: TGTGCCAGTAGGCAGGGACAGGGGTTGAAACTGTTTTTT. Amino acids: CASRQGQGLKLFF.